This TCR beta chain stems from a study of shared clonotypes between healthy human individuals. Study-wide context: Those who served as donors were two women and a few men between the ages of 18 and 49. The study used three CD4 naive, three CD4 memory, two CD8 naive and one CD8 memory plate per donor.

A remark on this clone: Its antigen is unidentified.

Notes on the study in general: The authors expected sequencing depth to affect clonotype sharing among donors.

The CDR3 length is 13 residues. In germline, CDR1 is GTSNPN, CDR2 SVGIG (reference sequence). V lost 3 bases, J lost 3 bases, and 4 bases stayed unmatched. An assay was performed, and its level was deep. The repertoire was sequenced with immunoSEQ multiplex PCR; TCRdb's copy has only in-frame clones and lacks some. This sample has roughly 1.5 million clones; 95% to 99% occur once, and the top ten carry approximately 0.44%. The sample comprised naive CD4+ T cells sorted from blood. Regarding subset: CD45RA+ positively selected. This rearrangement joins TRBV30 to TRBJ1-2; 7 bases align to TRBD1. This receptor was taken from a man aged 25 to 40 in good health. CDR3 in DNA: TGTGCCTGGAGCCTAGGGGGCCACTATGGCTACACCTTC. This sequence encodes CAWSLGGHYGYTF.